This T cell receptor beta chain was recovered during a study of blood T cell repertoires in COVID-19. The CDR3 length is 15 residues. Germline V gene data show CDR1 as ENHRY and CDR2 as SYGVKD. Trimming pared 4 bases from V and 5 bases from J, leaving 17 bases between. Original handling: How many nucleated cells were present was estimated from reference gene primer amplification. Assay: immunoSEQ multiplex PCR; the TCRdb copy retains only in-frame clones and omits some. V, J and clone size reflect that table, while D and trimming were determined from the DNA. Of approximately 500,000 clones listed, 85% to 90% are singletons.

The sequenced sample consisted of peripheral blood. The rearrangement uses TRBV10-3 and TRBJ1-2, with a tentative D call TRBD1 (6 bases). This TCR was sampled from a woman aged 45-65 years with COVID-19, enrolled during active disease. DNA of the CDR3: TGTGCCATCAGTGGGGGCAGGGGAACCGGGTATGGCTACACCTTC. Encoded protein: CAISGGRGTGYGYTF.